This entry features one TCR beta chain sequence. What it binds is unknown. The data originate from a study of cytomegalovirus exposure and HLA in healthy donors. Study-wide findings and caveats: Analysis was performed later, and it showed HLA-associated TCR beta chains to be more clonally expanded than equally common others. Presence/absence analyses treated sequencing depth as roughly uniform across donors. Common viral pathogens seemed, in a later analysis, to connect with several of the most significant clusters.

V trimming: 5 bases; J trimming: 11 bases; junction bases outside the gene matches: 6. The CDR3 consists of 13 residues. Germline values: CDR1 LNHDA, CDR2 SQIVND (reference sequence). Primers: 60 Vbeta forward and 13 Jbeta reverse. Clones were sequenced by immunoSEQ multiplex PCR, and TCRdb holds only the in-frame ones, with some missing. The data show 150,000 to 200,000 clones, 77% seen once. Sequencing was done on a sample of PBMCs. The chain employs TRBV19 and TRBJ1-6, with 7 nucleotides matching TRBD1. This clonotype was obtained from a woman aged 40 to 49 in good health and CMV-seropositive. The CDR3 DNA is TGTGCCAGTAGTCCCCAGACAGGGACACCCCTCCACTTT. This codes for CASSPQTGTPLHF.